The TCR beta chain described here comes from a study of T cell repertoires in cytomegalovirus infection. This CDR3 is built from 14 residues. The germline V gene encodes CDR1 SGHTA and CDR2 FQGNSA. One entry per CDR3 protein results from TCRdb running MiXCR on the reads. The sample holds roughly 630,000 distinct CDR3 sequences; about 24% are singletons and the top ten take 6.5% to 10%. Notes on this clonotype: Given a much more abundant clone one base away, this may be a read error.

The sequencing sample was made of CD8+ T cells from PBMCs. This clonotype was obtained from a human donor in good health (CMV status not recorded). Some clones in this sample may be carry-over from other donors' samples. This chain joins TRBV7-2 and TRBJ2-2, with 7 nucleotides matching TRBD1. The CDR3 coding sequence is TGTGCCAGCAGCTATGGGACAGCCACCGGGAAGCTGTTTTTT. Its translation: CASSYGTATGKLFF.